The clone carrying this T cell receptor (beta chain) was seen a few times. Its specificity is not known. V was trimmed by 2 bases and J by 8 bases, leaving 7 bases between them. This CDR3 spans 12 amino acids. These data come from a study of T cell repertoires in cytomegalovirus infection. Overall study results and limits: CMV carriers with the relevant HLA were identified by cumulative public TCR beta family frequency.

TCRdb recomputed calls from the reads with MiXCR, one row per CDR3 protein. The sample gives about 740,000 distinct CDR3 sequences, 35% of which show up once; about 2.8% is in the top ten. The specimen was PBMCs. The chain is built from TRBV12-3 or TRBV12-4 and TRBJ2-1; D gene uncertain. The TCR originated in a human donor in good health (CMV status not recorded). Some clones in this sample may be carry-over from other donors' samples. The CDR3 here is CASSLRDHEQFF. DNA of the CDR3: TGTGCCAGCAGTTTAAGAGACCATGAGCAGTTCTTC.